In this sample, the clone carrying this TCR beta chain turned up a few times. The data belong to a study of naive and memory T cell subsets. A UMI-containing oligonucleotide was joined by 3' ligation to the TCR cDNA template. RNA was extracted from 2 to 3 ml of whole blood of healthy adults. Amplification of ligated cDNA took four PCR rounds with SP2 and nested alpha and beta constant primers. Alpha and beta constant region primers primed reverse transcription for blood and skin samples. TCRdb used MiXCR to reprocess the 5' RACE reads, holding one entry per CDR3 protein. Of roughly 56,000 distinct CDR3 sequences listed, approximately 6.6% are singletons. This sequence originates from a male donor in good health.

CDR3 in amino acids: CASSLGVAAETQYF. CDR3 sequence (DNA): TGCGCCAGCAGTCTGGGGGTAGCGGCTGAGACCCAGTACTTC. The rearrangement links TRBV5-1 to TRBJ2-5; D is possibly TRBD2 (6 bases). Per germline, CDR1 SGHRS and CDR2 YFSETQ. The CDR3 totals 14 residues. V lost 5 bases, J lost 5 bases, and 16 bases lay in between.